This T cell receptor (beta chain) was recorded in a study of T cell repertoires in cytomegalovirus infection. Turning to the study itself: It can be stated that public TCR beta signatures indicated CMV infection as well as a matching HLA type.

The CDR3 is 12 amino acids. Germline values: CDR1 SQVTM, CDR2 ANQGSEA. V was clipped by 4 bases and J by 6 bases, with 13 bases between them. Findings and limits, study-wide: Identification of carriers of CMV plus the relevant HLA was performed using cumulative public TCR beta family frequency. Clonotype analysis showed dominance of the ex vivo response by HLA-C-restricted CMV-specific TCR beta clonotypes.

TCRdb used MiXCR to reprocess the reads, holding one entry per CDR3 protein. The sample carries hundreds of thousands of distinct CDR3 sequences, over 7.5% recorded once. Regarding this clonotype: Its cognate antigen is unknown.

The V and J genes are TRBV29-1 and TRBJ2-7, with D unclear. Sample: PBMCs. The source is a human donor in good health (CMV status not recorded). Some clones in this sample may be carry-over from other donors' samples. CDR3 protein: CSVAKHKAEQYF. CDR3 nucleotides: TGCAGCGTTGCAAAGCACAAGGCCGAGCAGTACTTC.